This TCR beta chain stems from a study of blood T cell repertoires in COVID-19. Study-level information: Researchers got acute and convalescent COVID-19 samples from the United States, Italy and Spain.

Germline V gives CDR1 MNHEY, CDR2 SVGAGI. This CDR3 has 14 residues. The V gene end was trimmed by 4 bases and the J gene end by 4 bases; junction bases not matched to a gene: 5. Method: immunoSEQ multiplex PCR; TCRdb's copy keeps in-frame clones and lacks some. The sample records a few hundred thousand clones, around 82% being singletons. The receptor was isolated from a woman between 55 and 75 years old with acute or convalescent COVID-19. This chain links TRBV6-5 with TRBJ1-1; 8 bases align to TRBD1. Material for sequencing was peripheral blood. The CDR3 sequence is CASSSYRGSTEAFF. The CDR3 bases are TGTGCCAGCAGTTCGTACAGGGGGTCCACTGAAGCTTTCTTT.